A single sample is the source of the 5 T cell receptor beta chains below, sequenced in a study of blood T cells in healthy people across ages. The second PCR ran about 6 to 11 cycles with a sample-barcoded 5' primer and J-beta primers. TCRdb fed the 5' RACE reads into MiXCR, producing one record per CDR3 protein. The table records hundreds of thousands of distinct CDR3 sequences, roughly 43% of them present only once. The sequencing input was blood. Receptors originate from a man at least 80 years old in good health.

The J gene is TRBJ2-4, the V gene TRBV7-9, with TRBD1 matching 9 bases. CDR1 is SEHNR, CDR2 FQNEAQ, per germline (reference sequence). Trimming removed 2 bases from V and 5 bases from J; junction bases left unmatched: 4. This CDR3 comprises 15 residues. The chain's CDR3 is CASSLSDRGENIQYF. DNA for the CDR3: TGTGCCAGCAGCTTATCGGACAGGGGAGAAAACATTCAGTACTTC.

This clonotype has just a few counts. The chain employs TRBV20-1 and TRBJ2-5; TRBD2 matches 11 bases. This CDR3 is built from 16 residues. CDR1 is DFQATT, CDR2 SNEGSKA, per germline (reference sequence). J was trimmed by 11 bases and V by 0 bases; bases with no gene match: 14. CDR3 protein: CSARDILAGVSGEQYF. The CDR3 bases are TGCAGTGCTAGAGATATACTAGCGGGAGTATCGGGTGAGCAGTACTTC.

The chain has TRBV27 and TRBJ2-1; possible D gene TRBD2, 6 bases. Germline assignment: CDR1 MNHEY and CDR2 SMNVEV (reference sequence). The CDR3 runs to 13 residues. The germline V and J ends were trimmed by 5 bases and 9 bases, with 14 bases remaining between them. For the CDR3, the DNA is TGTGCCAGCAGTCTACAGACTAGAGGTGAGCAGTTCTTC. Amino acid sequence: CASSLQTRGEQFF.

The gene calls are TRBV5-1 and TRBJ2-7, with a tentative D call TRBD1 (7 bases). V lost 0 bases to trimming and J lost 0 bases, with 13 bases between them. This CDR3 contains 16 residues. Germline CDR1 SGHRS, CDR2 YFSETQ. The CDR3 DNA follows: TGCGCCAGCAGCTTGGAGAGCCAGGGGGGCTCCTACGAGCAGTACTTC. Translation: CASSLESQGGSYEQYF.

This clonotype was found a few times. J is TRBJ2-2 and V is TRBV7-9; 7 bases fit TRBD1. Unmatched junction bases numbered 13, after V lost 6 bases and J lost 6 bases. Per germline, CDR1 SEHNR and CDR2 FQNEAQ (reference sequence). There are 16 residues in the CDR3. This CDR3 is CASRSDRVHVPGELFF. In DNA form, the CDR3 reads TGTGCCAGCAGGTCAGACAGGGTTCATGTTCCCGGGGAGCTGTTTTTT. Using reference TRBV7-9 and TRBJ2-2 for the parts outside the CDR3, the full variable domain is DTGVSQNPRHKITKRGQNVTFRCDPISEHNRLYWYRQTLGQGPEFLTYFQNEAQLEKSRLLSDRFSAERPKGSFSTLEIQRTEQGDSAMYLCASRSDRVHVPGELFFGEGSRLTVL.